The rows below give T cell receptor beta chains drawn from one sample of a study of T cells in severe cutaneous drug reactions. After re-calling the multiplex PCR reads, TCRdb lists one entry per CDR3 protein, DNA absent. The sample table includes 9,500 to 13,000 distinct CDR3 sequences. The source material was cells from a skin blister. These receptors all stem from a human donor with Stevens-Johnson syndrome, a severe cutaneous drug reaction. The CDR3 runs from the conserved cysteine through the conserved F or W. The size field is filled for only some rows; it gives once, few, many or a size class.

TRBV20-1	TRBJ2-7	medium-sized	CSAVGLAGKQYF
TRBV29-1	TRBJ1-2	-	CSVEDSDRSGYTF
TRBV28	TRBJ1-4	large	CASSLGPNEKLFF
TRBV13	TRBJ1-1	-	CASSLGGGWGTEAFF
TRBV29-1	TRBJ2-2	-	CSVVGGFDTGELFF
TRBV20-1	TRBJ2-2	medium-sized	CSAKDRDYTGELFF
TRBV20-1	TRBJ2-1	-	CSARKLAGGIDEQFF
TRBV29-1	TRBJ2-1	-	CSVGPSYGHEQFF
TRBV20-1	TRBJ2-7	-	CSAFPYLGDSPTYEQYF
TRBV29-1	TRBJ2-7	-	CSVGQGFSYEQYF
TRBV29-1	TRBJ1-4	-	CSVELGTGAEKLFF
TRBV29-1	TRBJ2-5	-	CSVVKGRETQYF
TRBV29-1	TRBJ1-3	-	CSVRGVPGNTIYF
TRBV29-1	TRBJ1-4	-	CSVLDGANEKLFF
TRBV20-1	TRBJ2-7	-	CSADTGTTTYEQYF
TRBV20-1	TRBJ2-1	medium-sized	CSAPRAYNEQFF
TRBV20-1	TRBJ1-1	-	CSASQGGYTEAFF
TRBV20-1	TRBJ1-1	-	CSLTRDSQIHTEAFF
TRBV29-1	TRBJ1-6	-	CSAQQSNNSPLHF
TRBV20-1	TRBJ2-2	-	CSALGLAEAGELFF
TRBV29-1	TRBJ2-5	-	CSVSPGNQETQYF
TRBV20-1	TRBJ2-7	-	CSWASGSLHEQYF
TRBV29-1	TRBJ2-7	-	CSVVAPFSYEQYF
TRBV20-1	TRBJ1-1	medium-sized	CSAYDRAGTEAFF
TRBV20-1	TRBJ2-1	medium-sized	CATVGLVVNEQFF
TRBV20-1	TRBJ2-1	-	CSAPTDTHNEQFF